This entry lists 13 T cell receptor beta chains sequenced from one sample in a study of OX40 agonist ivuxolimab in advanced cancers. Profiling relied on immunoSEQ multiplex PCR, and the TCRdb table lists in-frame clones only, not all of them. The repertoire has 25,000 to 35,000 clones, about 84% of them found once; the top ten carry roughly 25%. The source was CD4+ or CD8+ T cells sorted from blood, collected in a trial of the OX40 agonist ivuxolimab. Source of these receptors: an adult with an advanced solid tumor such as melanoma, head and neck, liver or kidney cancer.

V usage is TRBV5-1 and J usage is TRBJ2-7; 8 nucleotides match TRBD1. CDR1 is SGHRS, CDR2 YFSETQ, per germline. With V trimmed by 4 bases and J by 5 bases, 2 bases remained unmatched. This CDR3 comprises 12 residues. The CDR3 DNA reads as TGCGCCAGCAGCCACAGGGGGAACGAGCAGTACTTC. It encodes CASSHRGNEQYF.

V usage is TRBV2 and J usage is TRBJ2-7; possibly TRBD2 for D (5 bases). CDR1 is SNHLY and CDR2 is FYNNEI in the germline V gene. V lost 3 bases, J lost 2 bases, and 11 bases lay in between. There are 14 residues in the CDR3. The CDR3 protein is CASSDPGLTYEQYF. In DNA, the CDR3 is TGTGCCAGCAGTGACCCTGGACTTACCTACGAGCAGTACTTC.

The CDR3 nucleotides are TGTGCCAGCAGCTCACTTTCCAATACGCAGTATTTT. Encoded protein: CASSSLSNTQYF. This chain connects TRBV7-3 to TRBJ2-3; no reliable D call. The CDR3 contains 12 residues. Between the trimmed V and J ends, which lost 4 bases and 7 bases, there was a span of 9 bases. CDR1 SGHTA and CDR2 FQGTGA come from the germline V gene.

The gene calls are TRBV5-4 and TRBJ2-7; D is perhaps TRBD2 (6 bases). V lost 0 bases to trimming and J lost 0 bases, with 22 bases between them. The CDR3 sequence is 19 residues long. The germline gives CDR1 SGHNT, CDR2 YYREEE (reference sequence). The CDR3 DNA is TGTGCCAGCAGCTTGGTCTTGCGGAGGGAACGATCGAGCTCCTACGAGCAGTACTTC. Amino acid sequence: CASSLVLRRERSSSYEQYF.

The chain has TRBV18 and TRBJ2-1; D unclear. Per germline, CDR1 KGHSH and CDR2 LQKENI. Trimming took 1 base from V and 10 from J, leaving 11 bases between them. CDR3 size: 13 residues. CDR3 DNA: TGTGCCAGCTCACCACTAGAGTTTCAAGAGCAGTTCTTC. Amino acid sequence: CASSPLEFQEQFF.

The V and J genes are TRBV2 and TRBJ2-7, with D unclear. The CDR3 contains 11 residues. V dropped 7 bases and J dropped 0 bases, with 4 bases sitting between them. CDR1 and CDR2 (germline): SNHLY, FYNNEI. In DNA form, the CDR3 reads TGTGCCAGCACCTACTCCTACGAGCAGTACTTC. It translates to CASTYSYEQYF.

Within the sample, this clone is medium-sized. The chain carries TRBV28 and TRBJ2-7, with 10 positions matching TRBD2. The V gene's germline CDR1 is MDHEN and CDR2 SYDVKM. The CDR3 sequence is 13 residues long. CDR3 sequence reads: CATGLAGAYEQYF. Here the CDR3 DNA reads TGTGCAACCGGTCTAGCGGGAGCCTACGAGCAGTACTTC.

The CDR3 nucleotides read TGTGCCAGCAGTGAATGGGGGGGGAGGGATGAGCAGTTCTTC. The encoded protein is CASSEWGGRDEQFF. The chain links TRBV6-1 to TRBJ2-1; TRBD2 aligns across 7 bases. The CDR3 totals 14 residues. After removal of 2 bases from V and 8 bases from J, the junction contained 6 bases not matched to a gene. Per the germline V gene, CDR1 is MNHNS and CDR2 is SASEGT.

This sequence joins TRBV27 and TRBJ2-5; tentatively, D is TRBD2 (5 bases). The DNA end lines up better with TRBJ2-7; the J call may be wrong. The germline V gene encodes CDR1 MNHEY and CDR2 SMNVEV (reference sequence). CDR3 length: 14 amino acids. This CDR3 reads CASSFDGIGDEQYF. The CDR3 bases are TGTGCCAGCAGTTTTGACGGGATAGGCGACGAGCAGTACTTC.

V and J are TRBV28 and TRBJ2-7; 10 nucleotides line up with TRBD1. Germline lookup yields CDR1 MDHEN and CDR2 SYDVKM. Trimming took 2 bases from V and 6 from J; bases not matched to a gene: 4. CDR3 size: 14 residues. CDR3 residues: CASSLTGTGVEQYF. The CDR3 coding sequence is TGTGCCAGCAGTTTAACCGGGACAGGGGTCGAGCAGTACTTC. Using reference TRBV28 and TRBJ2-7 for the parts outside the CDR3, the full variable domain is DVKVTQSSRYLVKRTGEKVFLECVQDMDHENMFWYRQDPGLGLRLIYFSYDVKMKEKGDIPEGYSVSREKKERFSLILESASTNQTSMYLCASSLTGTGVEQYFGPGTRLTVT.

The CDR3 loop is CASSDVETQYF. For the CDR3, the DNA is TGCGCCAGCAGTGATGTAGAGACCCAGTACTTC. The chain joins TRBV10-2 to TRBJ2-5; D is undetermined. This CDR3 has 11 amino acids. From germline, CDR1 is WSHSY and CDR2 SAAADI. V was pared by 3 bases and J by 4 bases, with 3 bases between.

This clone was seen a handful of times. This sequence joins TRBV30 and TRBJ2-1; perhaps TRBD1 as D (5 bases). This CDR3 is built from 13 residues. The V gene lost 0 bases and the J gene lost 6 bases, with 9 bases spanning the gap. Germline V gene sequence: CDR1 GTSNPN, CDR2 SVGIG (reference sequence). In DNA, the CDR3 is TGTGCCTGGAGTGTAGGGGTTGGCAATGAGCAGTTCTTC. This sequence encodes CAWSVGVGNEQFF.

This chain joins TRBV7-3 and TRBJ2-7, with D tentatively TRBD1 (6 bases). CDR3 size: 14 residues. Trimming left V 1 base short and J 6 bases short, with 13 bases between. Germline values: CDR1 SGHTA, CDR2 FQGTGA. Here the CDR3 reads CASSLNPGVGEQYF. The CDR3 region has the DNA TGTGCCAGCAGCTTAAATCCAGGGGTGGGCGAGCAGTACTTC. The full variable domain, with the rest looked up from reference TRBV7-3 and TRBJ2-7, is GAGVSQTPSNKVTEKGKYVELRCDPISGHTALYWYRQSLGQGPEFLIYFQGTGAADDSGLPNDRFFAVRPEGSVSTLKIQRTERGDSAVYLCASSLNPGVGEQYFGPGTRLTVT.